The T cell receptor (beta chain) described here comes from a study of cytomegalovirus exposure and HLA in healthy donors. Study-wide results and limits: Under in vitro conditions, three CMV-associated chains were confirmed as specific for CMV antigens.

V gave up 5 bases and J gave up 2 bases; unmatched junction bases: 2. CDR3 size: 14 residues. Germline values: CDR1 KGHSH, CDR2 LQKENI. Comment on this clone: Its antigen is currently unknown.

The assay was immunoSEQ multiplex PCR, and TCRdb's table has in-frame clones only and misses some. The sample contains roughly 120,000 clones, 88% of which appear only once. Sequencing used PBMCs. The V call is TRBV18, the J call TRBJ1-5; 8 positions agree with TRBD1. This receptor was taken from a woman between 18 and 29 years old in good health and CMV-seropositive. The CDR3 DNA is TGTGCCAGCTCATCGGGACAGGGCAATCAGCCCCAGCATTTT. This gives the protein CASSSGQGNQPQHF.